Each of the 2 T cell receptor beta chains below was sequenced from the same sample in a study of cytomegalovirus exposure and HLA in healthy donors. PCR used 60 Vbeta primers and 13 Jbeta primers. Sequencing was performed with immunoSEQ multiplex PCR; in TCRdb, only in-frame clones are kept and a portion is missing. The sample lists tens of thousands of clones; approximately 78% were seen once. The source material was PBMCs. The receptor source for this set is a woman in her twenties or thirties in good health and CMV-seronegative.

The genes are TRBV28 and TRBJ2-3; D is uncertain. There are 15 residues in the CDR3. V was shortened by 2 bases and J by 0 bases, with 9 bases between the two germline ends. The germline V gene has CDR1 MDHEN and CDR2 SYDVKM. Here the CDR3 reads CASSLTSTSTDTQYF. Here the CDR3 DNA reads TGTGCCAGCAGTTTAACATCGACTAGCACAGATACGCAGTATTTT.

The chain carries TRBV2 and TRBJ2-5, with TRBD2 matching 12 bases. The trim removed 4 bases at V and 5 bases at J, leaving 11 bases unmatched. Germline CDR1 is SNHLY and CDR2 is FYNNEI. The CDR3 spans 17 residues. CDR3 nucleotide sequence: TGTGCCAGCAGTGGGGGCCTAGCGGGGGGGAATGGCGAGACCCAGTACTTC. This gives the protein CASSGGLAGGNGETQYF. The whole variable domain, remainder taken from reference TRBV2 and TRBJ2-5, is EPEVTQTPSHQVTQMGQEVILRCVPISNHLYFYWYRQILGQKVEFLVSFYNNEISEKSEIFDDQFSVERPDGSNFTLKIRSTKLEDSAMYFCASSGGLAGGNGETQYFGPGTRLLVL.